One sample yielded the 27 T cell receptor beta chains listed below, sequenced in a study of blood T cells in healthy people across ages. With a J-beta primer mix and a sample-barcoded 5' primer, a second PCR ran about 6 to 11 cycles. A single record per CDR3 protein comes from TCRdb applying MiXCR to the 5' RACE reads. The sample consists of about 1 million distinct CDR3 sequences, 35% to 55% of them appearing once. Specimen: blood. These receptor sequences come from a woman aged 55-69 years in good health.

This clonotype appeared a few times. The chain employs TRBV24-1 and TRBJ2-1; 10 nucleotides match TRBD2. Germline trimming cut 5 bases from V and 4 bases from J; bases unmatched to any gene: 4. The CDR3 is 15 amino acids. Germline values: CDR1 KGHDR, CDR2 SFDVKD. In DNA form, the CDR3 reads TGTGCCACCAGTGGAGCGGGAGGGCCTTACAATGAGCAGTTCTTC. The encoded protein is CATSGAGGPYNEQFF.

The chain joins TRBV15 to TRBJ2-3; 8 bases line up with TRBD2. The CDR3 contains 15 residues. CDR1 is LNHNV and CDR2 is YYDKDF in the germline V gene (reference sequence). J gave up 2 bases and V 3 bases, and 4 bases lay outside the gene matches. The CDR3: CATSSGGGNTDTQYF. In DNA form, the CDR3 reads TGTGCCACCAGCAGCGGGGGGGGTAACACAGATACGCAGTATTTT.

This chain connects TRBV7-6 to TRBJ2-1, with a weak D call TRBD1 (5 bases). Trimming left V 1 base short and J 0 bases short, with 13 bases between. The CDR3 totals 17 residues. The germline V gene has CDR1 SGHVS and CDR2 FNYEAQ. The CDR3, as DNA: TGTGCCAGCAGCTTAGAGGCAGGGATGGGCTCCTACAATGAGCAGTTCTTC. Translating it yields CASSLEAGMGSYNEQFF. Complete variable domain (other parts from reference TRBV7-6 and TRBJ2-1): GAGVSQSPRYKVTKRGQDVALRCDPISGHVSLYWYRQALGQGPEFLTYFNYEAQQDKSGLPNDRFSAERPEGSISTLTIQRTEQRDSAMYRCASSLEAGMGSYNEQFFGPGTRLTVL.

This rearrangement joins TRBV5-1 to TRBJ2-7; TRBD2 matches at 9 bases. Germline V gene lookup returns CDR1 SGHRS and CDR2 YFSETQ. V was clipped by 0 bases and J by 3 bases; unmatched bases: 7. This CDR3 has 16 residues. The CDR3 here is CASSLVASGIGYEQYF. CDR3 bases: TGCGCCAGCAGCTTGGTAGCTAGCGGGATAGGCTACGAGCAGTACTTC.

The chain has TRBV5-1 and TRBJ2-7; D is perhaps TRBD1 or TRBD2 (5 bases each). This CDR3 spans 13 amino acids. The V gene's germline CDR1 is SGHRS and CDR2 YFSETQ. Trimming shortened V by 0 bases and J by 7 bases, and 11 bases separated the two germline ends. The CDR3 protein is CASSLAGDGEQYF. CDR3 DNA: TGCGCCAGCAGCTTGGCCGGGGACGGTGAGCAGTACTTC.

This clonotype occurred a few times. This chain links TRBV27 with TRBJ1-2; possibly TRBD1 for D (5 bases). The CDR3 extends over 15 amino acids. Germline V gene lookup returns CDR1 MNHEY and CDR2 SMNVEV (reference sequence). Trimming stripped 5 bases from V and 3 bases from J, with 16 bases between. The CDR3 loop reads CASSPETLGDYGYTF. The CDR3 DNA is TGTGCCAGCAGTCCGGAGACCCTGGGGGACTATGGCTACACCTTC.

V is TRBV6-1 and J is TRBJ2-1; D not certain. V was cut by 1 base and J by 13 bases, with 23 bases left in between. The CDR3 consists of 16 residues. Germline V lookup: CDR1 MNHNS, CDR2 SASEGT. This CDR3 is CASSEDLQPSAWEQFF. The CDR3 coding sequence is TGTGCCAGCAGTGAAGATCTGCAGCCCAGCGCTTGGGAACAGTTCTTC.

The V gene is TRBV20-1, the J gene TRBJ2-5; 9 bases line up with TRBD1. Germline CDR1 is DFQATT and CDR2 is SNEGSKA (reference sequence). V trimming: 3 bases; J trimming: 5 bases; junction bases outside the gene matches: 10. CDR3 length: 15 amino acids. CDR3 sequence reads: CSARGVQGATETQYF. The DNA for the CDR3 is TGCAGTGCTAGGGGAGTACAGGGGGCGACGGAGACCCAGTACTTC.

The rearrangement uses TRBV11-2 and TRBJ1-2; D is unclear. Trimming took off 1 base at V and 5 bases at J, with 17 bases between the two ends. The germline V gene has CDR1 SGHAT and CDR2 FQNNGV. This CDR3 contains 16 residues. CDR3: CASSLVTVRAGYGYTF. CDR3 DNA: TGTGCCAGCAGCTTAGTTACCGTGAGGGCGGGATATGGCTACACCTTC.

This clonotype appeared a few times. The genes are TRBV2 and TRBJ2-4, with TRBD1 as a possible D gene (5 bases). The J call may be in error: the DNA end matches TRBJ2-7 better. Germline-derived CDR1 and CDR2 are SNHLY and FYNNEI. The CDR3 has 13 amino acids. CDR3 sequence: CASRDGASYEQYF. Written as DNA, the CDR3 is TGTGCCAGCAGGGATGGGGCATCCTACGAGCAGTACTTC.

This clonotype was picked up many times. The chain is built from TRBV29-1 and TRBJ2-3; TRBD1 might be the D (6 bases). Germline V CDR1 and CDR2: SQVTM, ANQGSEA. This CDR3 comprises 15 residues. Trimming shortened V by 7 bases and J by 0 bases, and 17 bases separated the two germline ends. CDR3 sequence (DNA): TGCAGCGGGATGGTGGACAGAGAAAGCACAGATACGCAGTATTTT. It codes for CSGMVDRESTDTQYF.

This clonotype has a handful of counts. The J gene is TRBJ2-3, the V gene TRBV25-1, with 9 bases that match TRBD2. The V gene end was trimmed by 6 bases and the J gene end by 6 bases; junction bases not matched to a gene: 4. The germline V gene encodes CDR1 MGHDK and CDR2 SYGVNS. The CDR3 runs to 13 residues. CDR3 amino acids: CASSPAGGDTQYF. In DNA form, the CDR3 reads TGTGCCAGCAGCCCCGCGGGAGGGGATACGCAGTATTTT.

CDR3 loop: CASSQHRETQYF. The CDR3 bases are TGTGCCAGCAGCCAGCACCGGGAGACCCAGTACTTC. The chain employs TRBV7-7 and TRBJ2-5; D gene uncertain. Trimming removed 5 bases at V and 5 bases at J, with 9 bases between. Germline V gene sequence: CDR1 SSHAT, CDR2 FNYEAQ (reference sequence). The CDR3 loop spans 12 amino acids.

The chain has TRBV2 and TRBJ2-7, with 11 positions matching TRBD2. The CDR3 runs to 14 residues. V was clipped by 3 bases and J by 8 bases; unmatched bases: 6. The germline V gene encodes CDR1 SNHLY and CDR2 FYNNEI. The CDR3 nucleotides read TGTGCCAGCAGTGATGAACTAGCGGGAGTCAAGCAGTACTTC. Protein sequence: CASSDELAGVKQYF.

This clonotype was detected only a few times. V and J are TRBV6-5 and TRBJ2-7; 7 bases fit TRBD1. J was trimmed by 3 bases and V by 2 bases; bases with no gene match: 4. The CDR3 sequence is 14 residues long. CDR1 and CDR2 from the germline V gene are MNHEY and SVGAGI. CDR3 DNA sequence: TGTGCCAGCAGTTACACGGGACAGAGCTACGAGCAGTACTTC. Its translation is CASSYTGQSYEQYF.

V gene TRBV9 combines with J gene TRBJ2-7; TRBD2 matches 9 bases. This CDR3 is built from 15 residues. Trimming took 0 bases from V and 6 from J; bases not matched to a gene: 7. Looked up from germline, CDR1 is SGDLS and CDR2 is YYNGEE. In nucleotides, the CDR3 is TGTGCCAGCAGCGTAGGTTCTGGGACTAGCTCCGAGCAGTACTTC. Residues: CASSVGSGTSSEQYF.

The genes are TRBV4-1 and TRBJ2-1, with unresolved D. Trimming cost V 0 bases and J 4 bases, with 10 bases left between them. The CDR3 has 15 amino acids. From germline, CDR1 is MGHRA and CDR2 YSYEKL. This CDR3 reads CASSQDPLGYNEQFF. The CDR3 DNA is TGCGCCAGCAGCCAAGACCCCCTGGGGTACAATGAGCAGTTCTTC.

Here the CDR3 DNA reads TGTGCCAGCAGCTCCCTCCGGGACCATTATGGCTACACCTTC. Residues: CASSSLRDHYGYTF. The chain joins TRBV7-9 to TRBJ1-2, with a possible D match to TRBD1 (5 bases). Germline CDR1 and CDR2: SEHNR and FQNEAQ (reference sequence). There are 14 residues in the CDR3. Trimming cost V 4 bases and J 5 bases, with 14 bases left between them.

CDR3 nucleotide sequence: TGTGCCAGCAGCCGAAACCCGGACGGCACAGATACGCAGTATTTT. This gives the protein CASSRNPDGTDTQYF. This chain uses TRBV5-5 with TRBJ2-3; D gene uncertain. The CDR3 totals 15 residues. Trimming removed 4 bases at V and 1 base at J, with 13 bases between. CDR1 and CDR2 (germline): SGHKS, YYEKEE (reference sequence).

The chain links TRBV25-1 to TRBJ1-6; TRBD1 agrees at 10 bases. V shed 7 bases, J shed 7 bases, and the junction held 7 bases outside the gene matches. This CDR3 spans 15 amino acids. Germline CDR1 and CDR2: MGHDK and SYGVNS. The CDR3 region is CASIPTGGLNSPLHF. The CDR3 DNA sequence: TGTGCCAGCATCCCGACAGGGGGCCTAAATTCACCCCTCCACTTT.

The rearrangement joins TRBV20-1 to TRBJ2-3; D is undetermined. This CDR3 comprises 14 residues. The germline gives CDR1 DFQATT, CDR2 SNEGSKA (reference sequence). V gave up 2 bases and J gave up 0 bases, with 9 bases separating them. The CDR3 bases are TGCAGTGCTAGAATAAGGGCTAGCACAGATACGCAGTATTTT. The encoded protein is CSARIRASTDTQYF.

This clonotype was counted only a few times. The chain joins TRBV12-5 to TRBJ1-1, with 8 bases identical to TRBD1. Germline trimming cut 4 bases from V and 1 base from J; bases unmatched to any gene: 5. The length of the CDR3 is 15 residues. Germline V gene sequence: CDR1 LGHNT, CDR2 FRNRAP. The CDR3 loop reads CASGSPQGENTEAFF. Here the CDR3 DNA reads TGTGCTAGTGGTTCCCCACAGGGGGAGAACACTGAAGCTTTCTTT.

This clonotype was recorded a few times. The chain couples TRBV20-1 to TRBJ1-5, with D perhaps TRBD1 (5 bases). Germline assignment: CDR1 DFQATT and CDR2 SNEGSKA (reference sequence). This CDR3 spans 16 amino acids. Trimming removed 3 bases from V and 9 bases from J, with 24 bases in between. The CDR3 DNA reads TGCAGTGCTAGCCGACAGACTCCCAGTAAGATCTGGCCCCAGCATTTT. It specifies CSASRQTPSKIWPQHF.

The rearrangement joins TRBV12-3 or TRBV12-4 to TRBJ2-1; 9 bases fit TRBD1. V trimming: 8 bases; J trimming: 12 bases; junction bases outside the gene matches: 14. The CDR3 is 14 residues long. CDR3: CASLRDRASGGQFF. The CDR3 DNA sequence: TGTGCCAGCCTCCGGGACAGGGCCTCTGGAGGGCAGTTCTTC.

The J gene is TRBJ1-5, the V gene TRBV5-6; unclear D gene. The CDR3 runs 16 residues. The V and J ends lost 0 bases and 0 bases respectively, with 10 bases between them. Germline V CDR1 and CDR2: SGHDT, YYEEEE. The CDR3: CASSLARSYSNQPQHF. The CDR3 DNA is TGTGCCAGCAGCTTGGCACGGTCGTATAGCAATCAGCCCCAGCATTTT.

In this sample, this clonotype turned up a few times. This chain connects TRBV29-1 to TRBJ2-7; 7 bases agree with TRBD1. The CDR3 is 13 residues long. The V gene end was trimmed by 1 base and the J gene end by 4 bases; junction bases not matched to a gene: 4. Per the germline V gene, CDR1 is SQVTM and CDR2 is ANQGSEA. The CDR3 coding sequence is TGCAGCGTTGAAGGGGACAGCCAGTACGAGCAGTACTTC. Residues: CSVEGDSQYEQYF.

The chain uses TRBV5-1 and TRBJ1-1; D remains ambiguous. The germline CDR1 and CDR2 sequences are SGHRS and YFSETQ. The CDR3 is 14 amino acids. V was cut by 4 bases and J by 6 bases, with 16 bases left in between. CDR3 bases: TGCGCCAGCAGCGTGGCCCTTAATTCGGCTGAAGCTTTCTTT. It yields the protein CASSVALNSAEAFF.